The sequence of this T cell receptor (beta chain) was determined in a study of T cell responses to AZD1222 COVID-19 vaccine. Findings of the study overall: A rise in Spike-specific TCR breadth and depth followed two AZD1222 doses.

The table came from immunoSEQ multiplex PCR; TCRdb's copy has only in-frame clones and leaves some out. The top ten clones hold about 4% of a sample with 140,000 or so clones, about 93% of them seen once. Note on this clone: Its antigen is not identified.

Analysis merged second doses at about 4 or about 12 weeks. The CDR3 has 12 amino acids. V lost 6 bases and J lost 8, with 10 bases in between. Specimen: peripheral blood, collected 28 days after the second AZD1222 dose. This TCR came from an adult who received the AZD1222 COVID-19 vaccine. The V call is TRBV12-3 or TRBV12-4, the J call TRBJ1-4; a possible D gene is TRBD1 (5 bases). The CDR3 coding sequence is TGTGCCAGCAGGCTCCGGGGGGAAAAACTGTTTTTT. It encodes CASRLRGEKLFF.